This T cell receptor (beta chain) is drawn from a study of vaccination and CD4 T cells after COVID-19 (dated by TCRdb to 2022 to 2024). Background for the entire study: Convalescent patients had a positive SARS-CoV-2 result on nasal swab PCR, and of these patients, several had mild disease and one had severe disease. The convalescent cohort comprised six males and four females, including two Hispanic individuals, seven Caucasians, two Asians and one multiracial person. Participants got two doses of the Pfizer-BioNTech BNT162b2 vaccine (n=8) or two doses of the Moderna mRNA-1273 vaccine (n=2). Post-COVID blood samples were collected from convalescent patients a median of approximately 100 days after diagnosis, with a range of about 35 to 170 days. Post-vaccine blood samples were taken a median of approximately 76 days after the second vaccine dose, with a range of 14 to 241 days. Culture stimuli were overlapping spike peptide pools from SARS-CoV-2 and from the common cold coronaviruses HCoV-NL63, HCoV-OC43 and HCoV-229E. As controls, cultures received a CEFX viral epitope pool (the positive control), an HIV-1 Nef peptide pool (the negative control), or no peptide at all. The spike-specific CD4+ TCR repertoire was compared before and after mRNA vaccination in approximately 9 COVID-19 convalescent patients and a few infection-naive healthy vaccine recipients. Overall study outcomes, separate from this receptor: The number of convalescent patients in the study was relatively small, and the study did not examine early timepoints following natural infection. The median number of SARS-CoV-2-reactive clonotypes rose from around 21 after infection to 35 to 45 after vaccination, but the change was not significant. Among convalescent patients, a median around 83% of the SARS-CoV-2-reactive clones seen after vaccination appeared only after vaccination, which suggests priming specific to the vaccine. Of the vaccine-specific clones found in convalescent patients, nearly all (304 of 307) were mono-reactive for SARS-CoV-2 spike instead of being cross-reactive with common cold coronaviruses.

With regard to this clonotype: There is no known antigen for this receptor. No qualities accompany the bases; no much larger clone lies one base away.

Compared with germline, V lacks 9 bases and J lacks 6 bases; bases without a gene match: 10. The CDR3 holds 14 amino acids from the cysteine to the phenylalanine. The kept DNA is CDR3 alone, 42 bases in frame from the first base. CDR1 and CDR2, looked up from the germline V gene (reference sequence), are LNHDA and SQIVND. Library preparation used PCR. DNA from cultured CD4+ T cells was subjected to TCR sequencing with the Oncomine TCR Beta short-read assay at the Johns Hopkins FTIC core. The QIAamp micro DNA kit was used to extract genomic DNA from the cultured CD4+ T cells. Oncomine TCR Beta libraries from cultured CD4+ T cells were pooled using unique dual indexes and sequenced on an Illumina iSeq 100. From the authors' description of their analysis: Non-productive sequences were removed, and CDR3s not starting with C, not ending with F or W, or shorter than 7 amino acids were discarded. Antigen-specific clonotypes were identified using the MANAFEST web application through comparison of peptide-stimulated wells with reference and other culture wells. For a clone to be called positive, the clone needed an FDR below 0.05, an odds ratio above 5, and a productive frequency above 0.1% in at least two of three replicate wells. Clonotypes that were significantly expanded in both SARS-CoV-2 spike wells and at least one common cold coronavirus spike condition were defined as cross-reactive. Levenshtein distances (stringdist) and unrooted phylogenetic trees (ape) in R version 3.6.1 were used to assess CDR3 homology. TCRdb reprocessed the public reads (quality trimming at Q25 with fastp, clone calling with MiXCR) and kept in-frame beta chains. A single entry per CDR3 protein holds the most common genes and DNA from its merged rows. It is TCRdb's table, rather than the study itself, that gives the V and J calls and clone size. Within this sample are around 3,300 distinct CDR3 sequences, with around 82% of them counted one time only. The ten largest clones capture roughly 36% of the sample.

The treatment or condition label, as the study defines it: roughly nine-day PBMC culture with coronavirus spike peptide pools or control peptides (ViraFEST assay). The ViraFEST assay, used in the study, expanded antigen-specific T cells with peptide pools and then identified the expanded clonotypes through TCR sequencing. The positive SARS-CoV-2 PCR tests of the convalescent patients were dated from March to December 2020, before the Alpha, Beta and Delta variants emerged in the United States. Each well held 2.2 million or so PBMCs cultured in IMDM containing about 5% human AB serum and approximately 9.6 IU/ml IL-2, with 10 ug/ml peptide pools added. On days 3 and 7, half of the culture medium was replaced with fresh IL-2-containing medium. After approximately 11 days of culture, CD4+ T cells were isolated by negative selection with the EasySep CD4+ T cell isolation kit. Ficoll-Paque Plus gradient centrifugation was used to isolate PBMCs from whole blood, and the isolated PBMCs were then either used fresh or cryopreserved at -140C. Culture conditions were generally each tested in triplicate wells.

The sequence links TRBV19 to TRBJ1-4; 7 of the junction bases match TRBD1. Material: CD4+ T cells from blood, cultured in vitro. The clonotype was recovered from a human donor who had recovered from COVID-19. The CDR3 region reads CASNRGQSYEKLFF. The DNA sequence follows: TGTGCCAGCAACCGGGGACAGTCCTATGAAAAACTGTTTTTT.